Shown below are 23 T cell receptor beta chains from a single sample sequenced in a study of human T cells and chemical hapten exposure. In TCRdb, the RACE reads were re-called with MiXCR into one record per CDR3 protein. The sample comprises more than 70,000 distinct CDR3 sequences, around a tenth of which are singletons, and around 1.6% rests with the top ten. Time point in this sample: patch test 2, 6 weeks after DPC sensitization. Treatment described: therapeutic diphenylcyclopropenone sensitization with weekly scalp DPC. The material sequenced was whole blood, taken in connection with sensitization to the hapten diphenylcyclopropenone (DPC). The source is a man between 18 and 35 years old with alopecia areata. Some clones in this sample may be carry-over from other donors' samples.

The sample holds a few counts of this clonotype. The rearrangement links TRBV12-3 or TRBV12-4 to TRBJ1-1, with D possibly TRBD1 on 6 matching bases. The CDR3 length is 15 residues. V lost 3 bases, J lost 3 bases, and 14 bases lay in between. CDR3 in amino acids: CASSFIQGRYTEAFF. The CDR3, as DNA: TGTGCCAGCAGTTTCATTCAGGGGCGGTACACTGAAGCTTTCTTT.

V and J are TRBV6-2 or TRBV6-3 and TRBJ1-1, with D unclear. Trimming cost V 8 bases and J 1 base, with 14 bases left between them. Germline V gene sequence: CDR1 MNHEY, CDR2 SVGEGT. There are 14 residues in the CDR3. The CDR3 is CASGLAIPNTEAFF. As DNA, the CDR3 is TGTGCCAGCGGACTGGCGATACCGAACACTGAAGCTTTCTTT.

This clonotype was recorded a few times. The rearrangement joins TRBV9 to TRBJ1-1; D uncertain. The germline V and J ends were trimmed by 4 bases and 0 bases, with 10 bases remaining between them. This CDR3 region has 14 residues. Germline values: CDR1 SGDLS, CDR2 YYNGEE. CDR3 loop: CASSPTEMNTEAFF. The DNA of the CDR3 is TGTGCCAGCAGCCCGACGGAGATGAACACTGAAGCTTTCTTT. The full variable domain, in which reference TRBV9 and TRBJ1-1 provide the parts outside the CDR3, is DSGVTQTPKHLITATGQRVTLRCSPRSGDLSVYWYQQSLDQGLQFLIQYYNGEERAKGNILERFSAQQFPDLHSELNLSSLELGDSALYFCASSPTEMNTEAFFGQGTRLTVV.

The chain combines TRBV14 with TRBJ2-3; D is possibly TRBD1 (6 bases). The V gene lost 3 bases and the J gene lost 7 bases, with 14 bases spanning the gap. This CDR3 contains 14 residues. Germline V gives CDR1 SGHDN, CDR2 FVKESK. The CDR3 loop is CASSQVVGGHTQYF. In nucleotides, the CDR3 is TGTGCCAGCAGCCAGGTTGTAGGGGGTCATACGCAGTATTTT.

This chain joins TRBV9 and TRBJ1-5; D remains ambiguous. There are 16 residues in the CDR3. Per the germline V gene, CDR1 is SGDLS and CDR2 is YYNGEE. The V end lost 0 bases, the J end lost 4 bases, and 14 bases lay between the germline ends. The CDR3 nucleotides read TGTGCCAGCAGCGTAGGAGGCGGCCCCTGGAATCAGCCCCAGCATTTT. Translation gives CASSVGGGPWNQPQHF.

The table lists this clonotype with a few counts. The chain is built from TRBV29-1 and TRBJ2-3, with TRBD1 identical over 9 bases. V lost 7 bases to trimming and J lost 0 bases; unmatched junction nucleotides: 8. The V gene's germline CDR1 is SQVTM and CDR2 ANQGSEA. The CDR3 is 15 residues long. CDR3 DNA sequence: TGCAGCGCGGATACAGGGGGCGCAAGCACAGATACGCAGTATTTT. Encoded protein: CSADTGGASTDTQYF.

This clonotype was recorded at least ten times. CDR3 DNA: TGCGCCAGCAGCCAAGAAGGCAGACTAACTAATGAAAAACTGTTTTTT. This translates into CASSQEGRLTNEKLFF. The J gene is TRBJ1-4, the V gene TRBV4-1; D unclear. Looked up from germline, CDR1 is MGHRA and CDR2 is YSYEKL. The V gene lost 0 bases and the J gene lost 1 base, with 9 bases spanning the gap. The CDR3 is made up of 16 amino acids.

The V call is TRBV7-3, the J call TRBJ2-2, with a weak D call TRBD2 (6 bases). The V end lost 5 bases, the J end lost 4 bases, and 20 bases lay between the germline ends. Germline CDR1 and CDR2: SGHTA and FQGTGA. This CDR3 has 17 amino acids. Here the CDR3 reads CASSPAGTAGFTGELFF. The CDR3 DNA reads TGTGCCAGCAGCCCGGCAGGGACGGCGGGATTCACCGGGGAGCTGTTTTTT.

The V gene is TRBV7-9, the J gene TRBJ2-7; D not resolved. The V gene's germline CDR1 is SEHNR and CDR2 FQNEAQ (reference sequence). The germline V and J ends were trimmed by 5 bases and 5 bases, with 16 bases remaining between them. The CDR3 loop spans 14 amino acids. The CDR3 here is CASSRTVRGDEQYF. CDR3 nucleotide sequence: TGTGCCAGCAGCCGGACGGTTCGTGGGGACGAGCAGTACTTC. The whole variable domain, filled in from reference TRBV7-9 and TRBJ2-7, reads DTGVSQNPRHKITKRGQNVTFRCDPISEHNRLYWYRQTLGQGPEFLTYFQNEAQLEKSRLLSDRFSAERPKGSFSTLEIQRTEQGDSAMYLCASSRTVRGDEQYFGPGTRLTVT.

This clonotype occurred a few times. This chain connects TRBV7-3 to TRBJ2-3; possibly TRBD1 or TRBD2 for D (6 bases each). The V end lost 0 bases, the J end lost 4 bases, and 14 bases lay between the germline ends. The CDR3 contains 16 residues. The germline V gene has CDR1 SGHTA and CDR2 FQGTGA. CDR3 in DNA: TGTGCCAGCAGCTTAACGTACCTGGGGGGCCCAGATACGCAGTATTTT. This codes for CASSLTYLGGPDTQYF.

The CDR3 DNA reads as TGTGCCAGCAGGGTCAGTTCCTACGAGCAGTACTTC. Protein product: CASRVSSYEQYF. The chain couples TRBV2 to TRBJ2-7; D call uncertain. V lost 6 bases to trimming and J lost 1 base, with 7 bases between them. The CDR3 runs 12 residues. In germline, CDR1 is SNHLY, CDR2 FYNNEI.

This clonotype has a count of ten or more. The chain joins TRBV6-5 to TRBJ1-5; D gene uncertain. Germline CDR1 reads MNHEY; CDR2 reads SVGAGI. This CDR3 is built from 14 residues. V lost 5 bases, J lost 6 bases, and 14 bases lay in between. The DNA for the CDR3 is TGTGCCAGCAGTCAACTCCTCTGGAGTCAGCCCCAGCATTTT. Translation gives CASSQLLWSQPQHF.

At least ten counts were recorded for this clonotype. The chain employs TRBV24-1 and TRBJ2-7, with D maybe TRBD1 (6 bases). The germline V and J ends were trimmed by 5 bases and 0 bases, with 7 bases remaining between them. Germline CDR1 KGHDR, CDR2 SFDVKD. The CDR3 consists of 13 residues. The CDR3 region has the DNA TGTGCCACCAGTGTAGGGGGCTCCTACGAGCAGTACTTC. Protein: CATSVGGSYEQYF.

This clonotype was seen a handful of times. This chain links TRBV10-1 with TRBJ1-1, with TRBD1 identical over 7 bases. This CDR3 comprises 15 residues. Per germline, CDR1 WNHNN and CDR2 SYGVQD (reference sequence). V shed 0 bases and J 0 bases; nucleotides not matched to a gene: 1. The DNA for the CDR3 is TGCGCCAGCAGTGAGTCGACAGGGTTGAACACTGAAGCTTTCTTT. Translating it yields CASSESTGLNTEAFF.

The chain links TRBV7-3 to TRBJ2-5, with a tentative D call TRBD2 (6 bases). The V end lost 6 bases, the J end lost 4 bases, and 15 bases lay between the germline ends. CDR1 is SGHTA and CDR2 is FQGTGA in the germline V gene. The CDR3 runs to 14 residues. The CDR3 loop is CASSRGLGGETQYF. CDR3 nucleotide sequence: TGTGCCAGCAGTCGGGGACTCGGCGGAGAGACCCAGTACTTC. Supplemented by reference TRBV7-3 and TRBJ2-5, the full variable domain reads GAGVSQTPSNKVTEKGKYVELRCDPISGHTALYWYRQSLGQGPEFLIYFQGTGAADDSGLPNDRFFAVRPEGSVSTLKIQRTERGDSAVYLCASSRGLGGETQYFGPGTRLLVL.

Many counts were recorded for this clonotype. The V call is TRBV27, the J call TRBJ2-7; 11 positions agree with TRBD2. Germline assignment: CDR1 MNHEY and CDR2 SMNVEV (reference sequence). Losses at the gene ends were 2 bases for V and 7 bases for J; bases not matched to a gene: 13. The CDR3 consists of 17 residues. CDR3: CASSLTSGGTPSGEQYF. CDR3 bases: TGTGCCAGCAGTTTAACTAGCGGGGGCACCCCATCAGGGGAGCAGTACTTC.

CDR3 residues: CASSTGQVGNTEAFF. In nucleotides, the CDR3 is TGTGCCAGCAGCACCGGACAGGTGGGGAACACTGAAGCTTTCTTT. The rearrangement joins TRBV6-2 or TRBV6-3 to TRBJ1-1; TRBD1 matches 7 bases. V was clipped by 6 bases and J by 1 base; unmatched bases: 8. The CDR3 runs 15 residues. CDR1 and CDR2 from the germline V gene are MNHEY and SVGEGT.

The CDR3, as DNA: TGTGCCTGGGCGGGCAGCACAGATACGCAGTATTTT. This gives the protein CAWAGSTDTQYF. The V and J genes are TRBV7-2 and TRBJ2-3; maybe TRBD2 (5 bases). The V gene's germline CDR1 is SGHTA and CDR2 FQGNSA. This CDR3 is 12 amino acids long. The V end lost 11 bases, the J end lost 0 bases, and 9 bases lay between the germline ends.

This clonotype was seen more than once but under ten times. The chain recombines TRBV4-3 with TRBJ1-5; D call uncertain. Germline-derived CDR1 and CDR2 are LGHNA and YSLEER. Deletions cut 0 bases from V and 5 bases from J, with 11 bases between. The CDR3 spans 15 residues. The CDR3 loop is CASSQDPGSHQPQHF. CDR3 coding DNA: TGCGCCAGCAGCCAAGATCCGGGATCCCATCAGCCCCAGCATTTT.

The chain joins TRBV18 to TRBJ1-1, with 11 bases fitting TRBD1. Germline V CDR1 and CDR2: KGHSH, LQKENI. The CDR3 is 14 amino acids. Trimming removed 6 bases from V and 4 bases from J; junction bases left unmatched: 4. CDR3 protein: CASSPGQGATEAFF. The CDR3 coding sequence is TGTGCCAGCTCCCCCGGACAGGGGGCCACTGAAGCTTTCTTT.

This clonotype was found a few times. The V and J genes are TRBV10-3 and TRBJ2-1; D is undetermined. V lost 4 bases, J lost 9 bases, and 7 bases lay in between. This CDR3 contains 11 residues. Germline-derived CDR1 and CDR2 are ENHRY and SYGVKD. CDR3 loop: CAISVIGEQFF. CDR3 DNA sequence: TGTGCCATCAGTGTCATTGGTGAGCAGTTCTTC.

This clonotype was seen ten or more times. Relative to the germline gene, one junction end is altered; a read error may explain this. The CDR3 region is CASSITGPHYNEQFF. CDR3 coding DNA: TGTGCCAGCAGCATAACAGGTCCCCACTACAATGAGCAGTTCTTC. The chain combines TRBV7-3 with TRBJ2-1; a possible D gene is TRBD1 (5 bases). Germline CDR1 is SGHTA and CDR2 is FQGTGA. This CDR3 region has 15 residues.

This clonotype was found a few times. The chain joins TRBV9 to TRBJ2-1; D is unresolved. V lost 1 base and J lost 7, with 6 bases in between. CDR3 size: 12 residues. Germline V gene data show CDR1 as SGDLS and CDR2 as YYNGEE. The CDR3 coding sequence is TGTGCCAGCAGCGTACCCAGAAATGAGCAGTTCTTC. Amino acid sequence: CASSVPRNEQFF.